Listed below are T cell receptor beta chains from one sample, sequenced in a study of monozygotic twins with inflammatory bowel disease. TCRdb re-called the 5' RACE reads and catalogs CDR3 proteins one per entry, DNA excluded. Its table lists around 400,000 distinct CDR3 sequences. The sequenced sample was blood. The receptors were sampled from a human donor with ulcerative colitis or Crohn's disease, or a healthy co-twin of an affected twin (not recorded which). Each CDR3 is given with its conserved first and last residue.

v_gene	j_gene	CDR3aa
TRBV27	TRBJ2-7	CASRGLAGGFKQYF
TRBV14	TRBJ2-3	CASSQALGLVVTDTQYF
TRBV5-6	TRBJ2-1	CASSPGSRSYNEQFF
TRBV7-9	TRBJ1-1	CASSLDVRAAAEAFF
TRBV3-1	TRBJ2-3	CASSSRGLGGTDTQYF
TRBV5-4	TRBJ2-1	CASSPSGGAVVNEQFF
TRBV15	TRBJ2-3	CATSTPGGRSDTQYF
TRBV6-2/TRBV6-3	TRBJ2-1	CASSYVTSGRYNEQFF
TRBV27	TRBJ2-7	CASSFTPTTGGEQYF
TRBV6-5	TRBJ1-5	CASSYGQDSNQPQHF
TRBV18	TRBJ1-2	CASSPPGPEGYTF
TRBV5-1	TRBJ2-6	CASSLGQGNSGANVLTF
TRBV10-3	TRBJ2-5	CAISPWASGIETQYF
TRBV7-6	TRBJ1-2	CASSLGLAGTNYGYTF
TRBV20-1	TRBJ1-4	CSARADGAANEKLFF
TRBV7-9	TRBJ2-1	CASSFRSKGGYNEQFF
TRBV29-1	TRBJ1-4	CSVVWGWEEKLFF
TRBV2	TRBJ1-2	CASRGTGSDYGYTF
TRBV2	TRBJ2-1	CASSELGTGYNEQFF
TRBV9	TRBJ2-3	CASSVSSGVADTQYF
TRBV5-1	TRBJ2-1	CASSPTSGRPKGYNEQFF
TRBV7-2	TRBJ1-2	CASSFRQGSIYTF
TRBV7-9	TRBJ2-1	CASSLEGRVNEQFF
TRBV12-3/TRBV12-4	TRBJ2-3	CASTDSTDTQYF
TRBV5-1	TRBJ2-3	CASSLDRGQAADTQYF
TRBV7-9	TRBJ1-2	CASSAGTGSTNGYTF
TRBV29-1	TRBJ2-1	CSTRDFPYNEQFF
TRBV7-9	TRBJ2-7	CASSPRGAGVVNEQYF
TRBV18	TRBJ2-7	CASSPVDYLDSYEQYF
TRBV20-1	TRBJ1-1	CSARGPRGQLMNTEAFF
TRBV29-1	TRBJ2-5	CSVDFRDRGQTQYF
TRBV18	TRBJ2-3	CASSPGLAGDTQYF
TRBV24-1	TRBJ1-1	CATSVDGATEAFF
TRBV5-1	TRBJ2-1	CASSQTLAANEQFF
TRBV6-2/TRBV6-3	TRBJ2-7	CASNPRDRLSEQYF
TRBV5-5	TRBJ2-2	CASSFPSGLANTGELFF
TRBV6-2/TRBV6-3	TRBJ2-2	CASTAGLAGVANTGELFF
TRBV20-1	TRBJ1-1	CSAGSWTEAFF
TRBV30	TRBJ2-7	CAWTRAGLLSSYEQYF
TRBV5-1	TRBJ2-1	CASSSQRTSGEYNEQFF
TRBV7-2	TRBJ2-5	CASSSRSTGPTQTQYF
TRBV11-2	TRBJ1-2	CASSTPRGYGYTF